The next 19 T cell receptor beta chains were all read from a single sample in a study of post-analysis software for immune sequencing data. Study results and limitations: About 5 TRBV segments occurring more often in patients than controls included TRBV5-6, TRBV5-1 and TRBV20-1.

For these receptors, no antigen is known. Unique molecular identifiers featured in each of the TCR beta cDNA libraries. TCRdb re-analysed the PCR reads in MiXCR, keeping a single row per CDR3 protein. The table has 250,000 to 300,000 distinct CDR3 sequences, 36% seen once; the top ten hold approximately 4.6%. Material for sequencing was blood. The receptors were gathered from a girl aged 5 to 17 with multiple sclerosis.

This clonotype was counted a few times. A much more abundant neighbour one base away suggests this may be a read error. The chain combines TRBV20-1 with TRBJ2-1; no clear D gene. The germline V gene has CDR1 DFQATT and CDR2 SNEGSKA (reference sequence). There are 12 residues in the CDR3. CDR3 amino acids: CSARRPYNERFF. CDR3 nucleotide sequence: TGCAGTGCTAGACGGCCTTACAATGAGCGGTTCTTC.

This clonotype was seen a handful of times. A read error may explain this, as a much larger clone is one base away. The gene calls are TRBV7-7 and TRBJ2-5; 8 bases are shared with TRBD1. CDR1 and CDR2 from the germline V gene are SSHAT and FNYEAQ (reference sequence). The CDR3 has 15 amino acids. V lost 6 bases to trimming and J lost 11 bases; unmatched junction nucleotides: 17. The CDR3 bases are TGTGCCAGCAGTACGGGCAGGGGGCTTCGTAATGAGCAGTACTTC. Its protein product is CASSTGRGLRNEQYF. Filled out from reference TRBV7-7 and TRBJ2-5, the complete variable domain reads GAGVSQSPRYKVTKRGQDVTLRCDPISSHATLYWYQQALGQGPEFLTYFNYEAQPDKSGLPSDRFSAERPEGSISTLTIQRTEQRDSAMYRCASSTGRGLRNEQYFGPGTRLLVL.

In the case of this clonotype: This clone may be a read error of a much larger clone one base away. CDR3 in amino acids: CASGRIGESTEAFF. The CDR3 DNA reads as TGTGCCAGCGGACGTATAGGGGAATCCACTGAAGCTTTCTTT. This chain links TRBV27 with TRBJ1-1, with a possible D match to TRBD1 (5 bases). CDR1 is MNHEY and CDR2 is SMNVEV in the germline V gene (reference sequence). The CDR3 is made up of 14 amino acids. With 8 bases removed from V and 4 bases from J, the gap between germline ends came to 17 bases.

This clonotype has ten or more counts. The CDR3 DNA follows: TGTGCCAGCAGCCAAGGTCGACAGGGTTCGGCAGATACGCAGTATTTT. Encoded protein: CASSQGRQGSADTQYF. The chain has TRBV3-1 and TRBJ2-3; the match to TRBD1 covers 7 bases. Trimming cost V 1 base and J 4 bases; bases outside gene matches: 8. Per the germline V gene, CDR1 is LGHDT and CDR2 is YNNKEL (reference sequence). This CDR3 is built from 16 residues.

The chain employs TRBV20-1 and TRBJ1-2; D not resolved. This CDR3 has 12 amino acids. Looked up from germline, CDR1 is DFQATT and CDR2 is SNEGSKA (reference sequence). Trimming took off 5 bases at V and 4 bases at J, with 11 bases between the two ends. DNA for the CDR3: TGCAGTGCTGATTCAAGGGCCTATGGCTACACCTTC. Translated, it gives CSADSRAYGYTF.

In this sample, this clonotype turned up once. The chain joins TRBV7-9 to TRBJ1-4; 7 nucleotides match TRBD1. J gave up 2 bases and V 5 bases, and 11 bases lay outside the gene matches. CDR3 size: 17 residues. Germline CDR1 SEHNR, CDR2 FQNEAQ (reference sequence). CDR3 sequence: CASSRTGSGLTNEKLFF. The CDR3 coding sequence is TGTGCCAGCAGCCGGACAGGCAGCGGCTTGACTAATGAAAAACTGTTTTTT.

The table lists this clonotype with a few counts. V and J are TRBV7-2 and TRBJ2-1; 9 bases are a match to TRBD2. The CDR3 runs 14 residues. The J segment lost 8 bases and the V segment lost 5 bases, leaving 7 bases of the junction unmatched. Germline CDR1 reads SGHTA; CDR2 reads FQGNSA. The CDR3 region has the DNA TGTGCCAGCAGCGTTAGCGGGAGTTATTATGAGCAGTTCTTC. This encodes CASSVSGSYYEQFF.

This chain's CDR3 is CASTRTGTDNEQFF. The CDR3 DNA reads TGTGCCAGCACCAGAACCGGGACTGACAATGAGCAGTTCTTC. This chain joins TRBV9 and TRBJ2-1, with D possibly being TRBD2 (6 bases). The CDR3 is 14 amino acids. The V end lost 6 bases, the J end lost 5 bases, and 15 bases lay between the germline ends. Germline V gene sequence: CDR1 SGDLS, CDR2 YYNGEE.

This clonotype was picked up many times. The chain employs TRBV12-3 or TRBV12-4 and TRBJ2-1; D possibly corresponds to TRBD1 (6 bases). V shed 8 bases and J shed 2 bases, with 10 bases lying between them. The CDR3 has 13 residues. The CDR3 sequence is CASVGDTYNEQFF. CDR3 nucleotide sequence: TGTGCCAGCGTCGGGGACACCTACAATGAGCAGTTCTTC.

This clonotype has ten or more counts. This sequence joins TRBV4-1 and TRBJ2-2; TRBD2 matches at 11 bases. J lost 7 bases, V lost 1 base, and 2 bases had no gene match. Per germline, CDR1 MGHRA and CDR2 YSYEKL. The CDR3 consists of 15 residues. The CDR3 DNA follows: TGCGCCAGCAGCCAAGGGACTAGCGGGTTCGGGGAGCTGTTTTTT. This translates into CASSQGTSGFGELFF.

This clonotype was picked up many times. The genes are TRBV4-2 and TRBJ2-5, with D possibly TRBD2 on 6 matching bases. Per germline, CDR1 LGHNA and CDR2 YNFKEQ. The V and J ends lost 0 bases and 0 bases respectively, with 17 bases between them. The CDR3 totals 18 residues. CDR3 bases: TGTGCCAGCAGCCAAGATGCAATTCGGGGGAAGTACCAAGAGACCCAGTACTTC. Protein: CASSQDAIRGKYQETQYF.

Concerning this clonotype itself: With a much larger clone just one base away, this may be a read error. Here the CDR3 reads CASSQLETQFF. DNA for the CDR3: TGTGCCAGCAGCCAACTAGAGACCCAGTTCTTC. The rearrangement uses TRBV3-1 and TRBJ2-1; D is uncertain. CDR3 length: 11 residues. Per the germline V gene, CDR1 is LGHDT and CDR2 is YNNKEL (reference sequence). Trimming left V 2 bases short and J 13 bases short, with 9 bases between.

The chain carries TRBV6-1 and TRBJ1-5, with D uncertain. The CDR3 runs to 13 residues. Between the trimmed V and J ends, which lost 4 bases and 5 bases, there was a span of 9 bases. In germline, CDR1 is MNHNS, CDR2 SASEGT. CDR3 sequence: CASSGVWDQPQHF. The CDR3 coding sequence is TGTGCCAGCAGTGGAGTCTGGGATCAGCCCCAGCATTTT.

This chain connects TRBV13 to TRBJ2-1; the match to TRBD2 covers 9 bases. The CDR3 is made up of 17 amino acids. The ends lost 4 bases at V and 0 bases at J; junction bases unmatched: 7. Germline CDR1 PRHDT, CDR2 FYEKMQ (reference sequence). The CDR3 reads CASSSYISGSSYNEQFF. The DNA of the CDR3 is TGTGCCAGCAGCTCTTACATTAGCGGGAGCTCCTACAATGAGCAGTTCTTC.

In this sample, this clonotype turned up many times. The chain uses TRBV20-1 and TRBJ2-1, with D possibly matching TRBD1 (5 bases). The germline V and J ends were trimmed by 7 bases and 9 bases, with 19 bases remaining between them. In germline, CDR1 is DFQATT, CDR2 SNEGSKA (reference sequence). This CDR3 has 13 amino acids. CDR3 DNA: TGCAGTGGTAAAAGGGGCCCGAGTGGTGAGCAGTTCTTC. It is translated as CSGKRGPSGEQFF.

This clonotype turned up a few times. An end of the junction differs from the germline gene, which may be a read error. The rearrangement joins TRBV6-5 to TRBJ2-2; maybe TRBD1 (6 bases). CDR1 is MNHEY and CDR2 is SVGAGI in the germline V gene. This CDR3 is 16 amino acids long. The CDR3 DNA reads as TGTGCCGGCAGTTCTACAGGGTATTCGAACACCGGGGAGCTGTTTTTT. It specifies CAGSSTGYSNTGELFF.

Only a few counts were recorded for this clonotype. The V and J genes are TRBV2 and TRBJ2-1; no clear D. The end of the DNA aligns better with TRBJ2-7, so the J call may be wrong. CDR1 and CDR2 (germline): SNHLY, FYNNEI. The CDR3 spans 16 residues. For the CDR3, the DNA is TGTGCCAGCAGTGAAACTCGTCGGAGCTCCTACAATGAGCAGTACTTC. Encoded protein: CASSETRRSSYNEQYF.

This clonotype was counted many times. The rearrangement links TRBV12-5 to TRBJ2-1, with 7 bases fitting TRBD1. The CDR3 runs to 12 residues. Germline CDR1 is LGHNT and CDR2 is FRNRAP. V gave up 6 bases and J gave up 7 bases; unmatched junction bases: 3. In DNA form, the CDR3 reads TGTGCTAGTGGGGCCAGGGGGAATGAGCAGTTCTTC. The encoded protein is CASGARGNEQFF.

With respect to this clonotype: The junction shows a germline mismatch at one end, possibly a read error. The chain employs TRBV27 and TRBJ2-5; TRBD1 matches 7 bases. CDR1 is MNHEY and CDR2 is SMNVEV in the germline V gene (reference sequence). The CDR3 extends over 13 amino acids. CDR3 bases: TGTGCCAGCAGTTTCTCCTCGATGGGACAGCTTAACTTC. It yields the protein CASSFSSMGQLNF.